A selection of T cell receptor beta chains follows, all from one sample in a study of blood T cell repertoires in COVID-19. Only in-frame clones appear in the TCRdb table, and some are missing; sequencing was by immunoSEQ multiplex PCR. Of a few hundred thousand clones listed, over 75% are singletons. What was sequenced was peripheral blood. These receptors were taken from a human donor with COVID-19, enrolled during active disease. The donor label of this sample is uncertain. Each CDR3 is given with its conserved first and last residue. D genes are given only for firm matches. Only some rows state a clone size, as once, few, many or a class for expanded clones.

>TRBV4-3|.|.|TRBJ2-7|15
TGCGCCAGCAGCCAAGAGAGGAGGGGTGACTACGAGCAGTACTTC
CASSQERRGDYEQYF
>TRBV24-1|.|TRBD1|TRBJ1-1|15
TGTGCCACCAGTGAGTCCGGGACAGTGAACACTGAAGCTTTCTTT
CATSESGTVNTEAFF
>TRBV10-1|few|TRBD1|TRBJ2-1|16
TGCGCCAGCAGTGAGTCGACGGGGGACAGGGACAATGAGCAGTTCTTC
CASSESTGDRDNEQFF
>TRBV30|once|.|TRBJ2-1|15
TGTGCCTGGAGTGTAAACACGCTCAGGGGTCCTGAGCAGTTCTTC
CAWSVNTLRGPEQFF
>TRBV28|.|TRBD1|TRBJ1-2|18
TGTGCCAGCAGTTTACATGGGACAGGGGAGATAGAAGGATATGGCTACACCTTC
CASSLHGTGEIEGYGYTF
>TRBV5-1|few|.|TRBJ1-5|15
TGCGCCAGCAGCTTGAGTGCAGGGCCCAATCAGCCCCAGCATTTT
CASSLSAGPNQPQHF
>TRBV6-5|.|TRBD1|TRBJ1-6|14
TGTGCCAGCAGTTATGAGACAGGGGCCTCACCCCTCCACTTT
CASSYETGASPLHF
>TRBV30|.|.|TRBJ2-2|15
TGTGCCTGGATCAAGACTAAGGTGTACACCGGGGAGCTGTTTTTT
CAWIKTKVYTGELFF
>TRBV5-4|.|TRBD1|TRBJ1-1|15
TGTGCCAGCAGCTTGAGGGGACAGGGGAGGACTGAAGCTTTCTTT
CASSLRGQGRTEAFF
>TRBV6-7|.|.|TRBJ2-2|16
TGTGCCCCGAGGGTTTTCGGGATCGTGAACACCGGGGAGCTGTTTTTT
CAPRVFGIVNTGELFF
>TRBV5-1|.|TRBD2|TRBJ2-1|14
TGCGCCAGCAGCGTAGGGACTAGAGATAGTGAGCAGTTCTTC
CASSVGTRDSEQFF
>TRBV18|.|TRBD1|TRBJ1-1|15
TGTGCCAGCTCACCAAGACAGACAGGGGACACTGAAGCTTTCTTT
CASSPRQTGDTEAFF
>TRBV5-6|.|TRBD1|TRBJ1-2|16
TGTGCCAGCAGCACCGGGACAGGGTGGGTGGACTATGGCTACACCTTC
CASSTGTGWVDYGYTF
>TRBV7-3|.|TRBD1|TRBJ1-6|15
TGTGCCAGCAGCTTAGAGGGGACAGCCAATTCACCCCTCCACTTT
CASSLEGTANSPLHF
>TRBV6-1|.|TRBD1|TRBJ1-6|19
TGTGCCAGCAGTGAAGCGGGACAGGGCAGGAGCTCCTATAATTCACCCCTCCACTTT
CASSEAGQGRSSYNSPLHF
>TRBV28|.|TRBD2|TRBJ2-5|14
TGTGCCAGCAGCCCGACTAGCGGGATGGAGACCCAGTACTTC
CASSPTSGMETQYF
>TRBV30|.|TRBD1|TRBJ1-1|12
TGTGCCTTGGGACAGGGGACCACTGAAGCTTTCTTT
CALGQGTTEAFF
>TRBV11-2|.|.|TRBJ2-7|15
TGTGCCAGCAGCTTATCCTCCGACAGAGCCTACGAGCAGTACTTC
CASSLSSDRAYEQYF
>TRBV2|once|TRBD2|TRBJ2-3|15
TGTGCCAGCAGCGGGACTAGCGGGAGGCCAGATACGCAGTATTTT
CASSGTSGRPDTQYF
>TRBV3-1/TRBV3-2|.|TRBD2|TRBJ2-2|14
TGTGCCAGCAGTCGGACTAGTTACCCCGGGGAGCTGTTTTTT
CASSRTSYPGELFF
>TRBV6-2/TRBV6-3|.|.|TRBJ2-2|14
TGTGCCAGCAGTCCAAACTTGAACACCGGGGAGCTGTTTTTT
CASSPNLNTGELFF
>TRBV7-2|once|TRBD2|TRBJ2-2|17
TGTGCCAGCAGCTTAGGAGCGGGAGGGCCAGGGGGCGGGGAGCTGTTTTTT
CASSLGAGGPGGGELFF
>TRBV12-3/TRBV12-4|.|.|TRBJ1-4|12
TGTGCCAGCAGTCTGATTGAGGGAAAACTGTTTTTT
CASSLIEGKLFF
>TRBV7-2|.|.|TRBJ2-2|12
TGTGCCAGCAGCCCAGCCAGGGGGGAGCTGTTTTTT
CASSPARGELFF
>TRBV5-5|.|.|TRBJ2-5|14
TGTGCCAGCAGCGGGACCGCGGGGCAAGGGACCCAGTACTTC
CASSGTAGQGTQYF
>TRBV19|few|.|TRBJ2-2|15
TGTGCCAGTAGTATTTCAGGGGCGAACACCGGGGAGCTGTTTTTT
CASSISGANTGELFF
>TRBV20-1|.|.|TRBJ1-2|9
TGCAGTTCCTCCTATGGCTACACCTTC
CSSSYGYTF
>TRBV19|.|.|TRBJ1-1|15
TGTGCCAGCTTTTTGGGGCCGGCCTCGAGGAATGAAGCTTTCTTT
CASFLGPASRNEAFF
>TRBV7-6|once|.|TRBJ1-1|15
TGTGCCAGCAGCTTCCTGGACTCAGCGAACACTGAAGCTTTCTTT
CASSFLDSANTEAFF
>TRBV30|.|TRBD1|TRBJ1-4|14
TGTGCCTGGAACGACGGACAGGGCGGTGAAAAACTGTTTTTT
CAWNDGQGGEKLFF
>TRBV28|.|.|TRBJ1-2|13
TGTGCCAGCAGTCGGAACAGGGACTATGGCTACACCTTC
CASSRNRDYGYTF
>TRBV24-1|.|TRBD1|TRBJ2-7|13
TGTGCCACCAGTGCTGGGACAGGGGGGGAGCAGTACTTC
CATSAGTGGEQYF
>TRBV7-3|once|.|TRBJ1-2|16
TGTGCCAGCAGTTACCGACAGTTGGTACGGGACTATGGCTACACCTTC
CASSYRQLVRDYGYTF